A single T cell receptor (beta chain) is shown here with its context. Its cognate antigen is unknown. This specimen comes from a study of blood T cells in healthy people across ages. Findings and limits, study-wide: While age rose, TCR beta diversity per million T cells dropped in a roughly linear way.

A second about 7 to 11 cycle PCR used barcoded and J-beta primers. Through a template-switch adaptor with 12 random nucleotides, each cDNA molecule received a tag. TCRdb passed the 5' RACE reads through MiXCR, listing each CDR3 protein once. The top ten clones hold around 20% of a sample with hundreds of thousands of distinct CDR3 sequences, 58% of them seen once. Germline CDR1 reads MNHEY; CDR2 reads SMNVEV (reference sequence). The CDR3 consists of 17 residues. V dropped 2 bases and J dropped 0 bases, with 14 bases sitting between them. The chain combines TRBV27 with TRBJ2-1; possible D gene TRBD2, 6 bases. The sequenced sample was blood. The receptor was isolated from a man under 40 in good health. CDR3 amino acids: CASSLRLGGSSYNEQFF. The CDR3 coding sequence is TGTGCCAGCAGTTTACGACTCGGAGGGAGCTCCTACAATGAGCAGTTCTTC.